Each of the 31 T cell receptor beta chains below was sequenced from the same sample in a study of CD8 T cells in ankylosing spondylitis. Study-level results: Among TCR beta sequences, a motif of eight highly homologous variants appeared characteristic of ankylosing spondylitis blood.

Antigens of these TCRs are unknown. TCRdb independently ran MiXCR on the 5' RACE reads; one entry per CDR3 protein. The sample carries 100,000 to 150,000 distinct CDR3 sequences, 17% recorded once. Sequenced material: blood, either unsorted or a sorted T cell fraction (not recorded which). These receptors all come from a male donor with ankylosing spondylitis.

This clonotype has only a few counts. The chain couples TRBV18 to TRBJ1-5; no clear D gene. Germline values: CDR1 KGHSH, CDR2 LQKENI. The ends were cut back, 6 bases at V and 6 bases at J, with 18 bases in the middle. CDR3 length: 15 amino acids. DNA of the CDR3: TGTGCCAGCTCGGAAACACAAGGGAAGGGTCAGCCCCAGCATTTT. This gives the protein CASSETQGKGQPQHF.

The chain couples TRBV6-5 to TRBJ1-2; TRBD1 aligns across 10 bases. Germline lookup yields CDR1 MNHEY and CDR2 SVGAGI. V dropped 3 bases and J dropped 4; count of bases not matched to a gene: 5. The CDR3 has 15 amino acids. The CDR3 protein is CASSYRDRGAYGYTF. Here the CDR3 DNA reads TGTGCCAGCAGTTATAGGGACAGGGGCGCCTATGGCTACACCTTC.

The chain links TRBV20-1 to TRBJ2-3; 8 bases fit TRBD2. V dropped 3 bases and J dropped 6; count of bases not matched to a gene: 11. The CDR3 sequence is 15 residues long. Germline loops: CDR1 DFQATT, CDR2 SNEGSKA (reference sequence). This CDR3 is CSASPNRGRLDTQYF. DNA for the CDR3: TGCAGTGCTAGCCCTAATCGCGGGAGGTTGGATACGCAGTATTTT.

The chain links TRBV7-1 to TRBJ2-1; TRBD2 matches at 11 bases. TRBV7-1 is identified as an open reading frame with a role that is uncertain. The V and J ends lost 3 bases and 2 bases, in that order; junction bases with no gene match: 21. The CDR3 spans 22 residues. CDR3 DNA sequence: TGTGCCAGCAGCTCTTGGATACTGACTAGCGGGATAGGGGTAAGCCCCTACAATGAGCAGTTCTTC. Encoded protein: CASSSWILTSGIGVSPYNEQFF.

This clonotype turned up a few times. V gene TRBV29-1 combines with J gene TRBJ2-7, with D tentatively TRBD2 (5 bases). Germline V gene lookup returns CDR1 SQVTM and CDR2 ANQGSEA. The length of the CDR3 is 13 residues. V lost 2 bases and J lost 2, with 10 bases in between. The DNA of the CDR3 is TGCAGCGTTGAAACGGAGGTCCCCTACGAGCAGTACTTC. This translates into CSVETEVPYEQYF.

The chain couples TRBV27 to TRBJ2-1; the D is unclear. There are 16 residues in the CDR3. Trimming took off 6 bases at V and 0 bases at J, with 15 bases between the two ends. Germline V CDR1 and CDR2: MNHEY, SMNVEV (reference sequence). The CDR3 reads CASRETERFSYNEQFF. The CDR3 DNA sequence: TGTGCCAGCAGAGAAACAGAGCGATTCTCCTACAATGAGCAGTTCTTC.

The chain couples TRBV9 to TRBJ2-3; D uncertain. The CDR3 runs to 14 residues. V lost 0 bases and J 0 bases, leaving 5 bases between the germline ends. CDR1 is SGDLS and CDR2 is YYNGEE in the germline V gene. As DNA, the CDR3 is TGTGCCAGCAGCGTAGAGAAGAGCACAGATACGCAGTATTTT. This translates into CASSVEKSTDTQYF.

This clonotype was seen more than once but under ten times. The CDR3 is CASRTGNYGYTF. CDR3 nucleotide sequence: TGTGCCAGCAGAACAGGGAACTATGGCTACACCTTC. The J gene is TRBJ1-2, the V gene TRBV27, with D maybe TRBD1 (6 bases). The CDR3 is 12 residues long. Trimming cost V 6 bases and J 2 bases, with 7 bases left between them. The germline V gene encodes CDR1 MNHEY and CDR2 SMNVEV (reference sequence).

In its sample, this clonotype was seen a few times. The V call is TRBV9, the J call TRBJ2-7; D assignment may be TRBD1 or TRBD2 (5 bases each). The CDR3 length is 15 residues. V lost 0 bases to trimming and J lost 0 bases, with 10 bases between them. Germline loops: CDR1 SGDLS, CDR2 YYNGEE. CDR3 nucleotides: TGTGCCAGCAGCGTAGACGGGACGTTCTCCTACGAGCAGTACTTC. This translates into CASSVDGTFSYEQYF.

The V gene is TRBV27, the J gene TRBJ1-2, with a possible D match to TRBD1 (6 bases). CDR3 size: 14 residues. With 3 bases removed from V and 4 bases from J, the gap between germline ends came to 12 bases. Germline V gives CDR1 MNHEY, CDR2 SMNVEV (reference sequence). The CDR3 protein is CASSFYRAGYGYTF. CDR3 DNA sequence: TGTGCCAGCAGTTTCTACAGGGCAGGCTATGGCTACACCTTC.

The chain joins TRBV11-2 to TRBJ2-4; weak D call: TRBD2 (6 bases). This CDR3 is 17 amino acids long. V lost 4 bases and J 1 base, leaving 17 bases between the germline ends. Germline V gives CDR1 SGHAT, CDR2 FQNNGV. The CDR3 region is CASSSMGLLGAKNIQYF. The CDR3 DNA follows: TGTGCCAGCAGCTCAATGGGACTCCTTGGGGCCAAAAACATTCAGTACTTC.

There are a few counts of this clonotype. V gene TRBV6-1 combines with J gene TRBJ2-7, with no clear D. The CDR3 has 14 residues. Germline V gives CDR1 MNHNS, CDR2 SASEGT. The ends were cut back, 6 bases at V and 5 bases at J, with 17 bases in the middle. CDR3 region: CASRDHNYGDEQYF. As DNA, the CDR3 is TGTGCCAGCAGGGATCATAATTACGGCGACGAGCAGTACTTC.

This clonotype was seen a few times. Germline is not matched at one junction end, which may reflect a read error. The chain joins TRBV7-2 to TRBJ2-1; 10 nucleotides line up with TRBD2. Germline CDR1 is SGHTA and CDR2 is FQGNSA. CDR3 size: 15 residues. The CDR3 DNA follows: TGTGCCAGCAGCTTAGCGCCGAGCGGGAGGGCCCCTGGCATCTTC. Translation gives CASSLAPSGRAPGIF.

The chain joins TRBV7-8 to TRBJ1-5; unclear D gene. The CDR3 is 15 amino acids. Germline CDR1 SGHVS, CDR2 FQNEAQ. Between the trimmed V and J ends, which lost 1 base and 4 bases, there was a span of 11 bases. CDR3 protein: CASSLVGSINQPQHF. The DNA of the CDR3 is TGTGCCAGCAGCTTAGTCGGCAGCATTAATCAGCCCCAGCATTTT.

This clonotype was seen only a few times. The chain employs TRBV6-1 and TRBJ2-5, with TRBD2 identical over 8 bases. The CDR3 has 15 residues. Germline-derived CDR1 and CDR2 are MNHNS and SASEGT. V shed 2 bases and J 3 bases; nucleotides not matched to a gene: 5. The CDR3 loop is CASSERGLVEETQYF. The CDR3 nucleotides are TGTGCCAGCAGTGAAAGGGGACTAGTGGAAGAGACCCAGTACTTC.

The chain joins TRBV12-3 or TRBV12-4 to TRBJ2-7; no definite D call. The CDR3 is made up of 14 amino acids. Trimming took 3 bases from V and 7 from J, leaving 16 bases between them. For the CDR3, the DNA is TGTGCCAGCAGTTTCACGGCCCCCCCCGGAGAGCAGTACTTC. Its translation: CASSFTAPPGEQYF.

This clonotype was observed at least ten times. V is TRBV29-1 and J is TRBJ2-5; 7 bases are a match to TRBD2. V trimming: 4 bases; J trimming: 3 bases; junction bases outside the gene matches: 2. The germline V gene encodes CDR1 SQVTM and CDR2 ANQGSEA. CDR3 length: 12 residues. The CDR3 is CSVGGREETQYF. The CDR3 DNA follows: TGCAGCGTTGGAGGGAGGGAAGAGACCCAGTACTTC.

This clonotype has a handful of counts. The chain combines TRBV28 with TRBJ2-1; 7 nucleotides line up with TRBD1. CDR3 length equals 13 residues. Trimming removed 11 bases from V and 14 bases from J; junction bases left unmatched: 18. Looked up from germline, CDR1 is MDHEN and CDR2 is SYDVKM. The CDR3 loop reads CALGPKRRQGEFF. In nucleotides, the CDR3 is TGTGCCCTTGGGCCGAAGAGGAGACAGGGAGAGTTCTTC.

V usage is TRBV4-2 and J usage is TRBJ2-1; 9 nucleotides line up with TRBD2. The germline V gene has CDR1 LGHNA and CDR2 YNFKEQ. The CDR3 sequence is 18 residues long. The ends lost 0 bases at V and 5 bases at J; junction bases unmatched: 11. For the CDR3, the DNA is TGTGCCAGCAGCCAAGATCCACCGGGACTAGCCGGAGACAATGAGCAGTTCTTC. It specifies CASSQDPPGLAGDNEQFF.

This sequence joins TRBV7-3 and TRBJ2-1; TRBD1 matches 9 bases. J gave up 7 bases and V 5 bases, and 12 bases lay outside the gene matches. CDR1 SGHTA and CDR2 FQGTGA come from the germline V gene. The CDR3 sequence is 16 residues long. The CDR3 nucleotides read TGTGCCAGCAGCCTCATTTTGACACAGGGGGCTAATGAGCAGTTCTTC. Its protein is CASSLILTQGANEQFF. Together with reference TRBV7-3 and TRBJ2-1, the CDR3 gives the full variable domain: GAGVSQTPSNKVTEKGKYVELRCDPISGHTALYWYRQSLGQGPEFLIYFQGTGAADDSGLPNDRFFAVRPEGSVSTLKIQRTERGDSAVYLCASSLILTQGANEQFFGPGTRLTVL.

This CDR3 reads CASSRPTRGLAGLVEQFF. The CDR3 DNA follows: TGTGCCAGCAGTAGACCGACTAGGGGACTAGCGGGATTAGTTGAGCAGTTCTTC. V and J are TRBV4-2 and TRBJ2-1; 13 bases line up with TRBD2. The CDR3 has 18 residues. The ends lost 6 bases at V and 9 bases at J; junction bases unmatched: 17. Germline V gives CDR1 LGHNA, CDR2 YNFKEQ.

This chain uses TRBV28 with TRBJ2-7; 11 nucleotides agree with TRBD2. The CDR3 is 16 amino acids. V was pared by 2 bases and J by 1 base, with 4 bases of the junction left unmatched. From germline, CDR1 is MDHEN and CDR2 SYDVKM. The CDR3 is CASSLVAGGTSYEQYF. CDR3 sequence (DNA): TGTGCCAGCAGTTTAGTAGCGGGAGGGACTTCCTACGAGCAGTACTTC.

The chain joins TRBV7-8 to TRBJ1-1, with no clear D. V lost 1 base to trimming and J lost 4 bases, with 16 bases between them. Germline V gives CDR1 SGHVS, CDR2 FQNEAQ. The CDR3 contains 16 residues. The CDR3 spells CASSLGARLQFTEAFF. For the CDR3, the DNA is TGTGCCAGCAGCTTAGGGGCGAGGCTACAATTCACTGAAGCTTTCTTT.

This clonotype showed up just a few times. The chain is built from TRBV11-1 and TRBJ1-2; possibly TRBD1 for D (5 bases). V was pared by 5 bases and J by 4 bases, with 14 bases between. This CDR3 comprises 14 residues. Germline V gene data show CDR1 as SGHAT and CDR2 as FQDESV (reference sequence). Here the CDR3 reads CASSPWGRGYGYTF. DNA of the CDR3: TGTGCCAGCAGCCCCTGGGGACGCGGCTATGGCTACACCTTC.

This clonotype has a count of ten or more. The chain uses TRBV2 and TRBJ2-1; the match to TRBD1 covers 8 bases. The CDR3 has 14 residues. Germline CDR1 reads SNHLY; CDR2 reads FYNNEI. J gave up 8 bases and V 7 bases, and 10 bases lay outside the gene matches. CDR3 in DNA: TGTGCCAGCAACTCTCAGGGGGCAACGGATGAGCAGTTCTTC. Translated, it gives CASNSQGATDEQFF.

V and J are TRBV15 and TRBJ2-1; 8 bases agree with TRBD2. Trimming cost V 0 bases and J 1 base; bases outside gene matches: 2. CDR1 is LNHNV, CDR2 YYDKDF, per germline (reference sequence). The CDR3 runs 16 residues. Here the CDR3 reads CATSRDGTSSYNEQFF. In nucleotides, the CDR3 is TGTGCCACCAGCAGAGATGGGACTAGTTCCTACAATGAGCAGTTCTTC. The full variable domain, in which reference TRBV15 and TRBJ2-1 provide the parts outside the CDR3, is DAMVIQNPRYQVTQFGKPVTLSCSQTLNHNVMYWYQQKSSQAPKLLFHYYDKDFNNEADTPDNFQSRRPNTSFCFLDIRSPGLGDTAMYLCATSRDGTSSYNEQFFGPGTRLTVL.

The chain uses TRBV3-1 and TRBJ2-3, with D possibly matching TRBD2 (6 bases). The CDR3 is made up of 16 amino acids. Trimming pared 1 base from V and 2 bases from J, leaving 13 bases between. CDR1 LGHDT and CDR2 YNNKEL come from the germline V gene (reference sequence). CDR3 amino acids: CASSQGLAFTTDTQYF. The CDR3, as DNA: TGTGCCAGCAGCCAAGGGCTAGCGTTCACCACAGATACGCAGTATTTT.

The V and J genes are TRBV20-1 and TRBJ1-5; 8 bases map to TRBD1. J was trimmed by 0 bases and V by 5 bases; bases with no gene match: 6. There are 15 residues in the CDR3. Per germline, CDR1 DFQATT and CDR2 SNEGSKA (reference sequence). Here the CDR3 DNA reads TGCAGTGCTGCCAGGGGGCTTCATAGCAATCAGCCCCAGCATTTT. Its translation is CSAARGLHSNQPQHF.

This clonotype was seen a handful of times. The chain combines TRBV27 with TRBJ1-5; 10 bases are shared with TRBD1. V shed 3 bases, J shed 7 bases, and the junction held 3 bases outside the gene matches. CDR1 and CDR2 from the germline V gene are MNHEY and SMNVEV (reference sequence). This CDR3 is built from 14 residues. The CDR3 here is CASSFDRGRQPQHF. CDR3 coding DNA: TGTGCCAGCAGTTTCGACAGGGGGCGGCAGCCCCAGCATTTT.

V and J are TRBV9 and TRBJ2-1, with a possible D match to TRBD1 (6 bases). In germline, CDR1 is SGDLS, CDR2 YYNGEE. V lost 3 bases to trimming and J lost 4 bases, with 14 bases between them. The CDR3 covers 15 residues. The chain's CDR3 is CASSAAGTLYNEQFF. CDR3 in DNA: TGTGCCAGCAGCGCCGCCGGGACACTATACAATGAGCAGTTCTTC. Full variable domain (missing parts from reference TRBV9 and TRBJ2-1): DSGVTQTPKHLITATGQRVTLRCSPRSGDLSVYWYQQSLDQGLQFLIQYYNGEERAKGNILERFSAQQFPDLHSELNLSSLELGDSALYFCASSAAGTLYNEQFFGPGTRLTVL.

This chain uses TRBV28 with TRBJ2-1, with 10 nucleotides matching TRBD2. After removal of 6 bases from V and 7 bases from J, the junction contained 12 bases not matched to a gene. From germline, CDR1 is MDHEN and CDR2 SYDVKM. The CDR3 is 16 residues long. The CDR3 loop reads CASRPSLAGVWNEQFF. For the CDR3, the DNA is TGTGCCAGCAGACCGAGCCTAGCGGGAGTCTGGAATGAGCAGTTCTTC.